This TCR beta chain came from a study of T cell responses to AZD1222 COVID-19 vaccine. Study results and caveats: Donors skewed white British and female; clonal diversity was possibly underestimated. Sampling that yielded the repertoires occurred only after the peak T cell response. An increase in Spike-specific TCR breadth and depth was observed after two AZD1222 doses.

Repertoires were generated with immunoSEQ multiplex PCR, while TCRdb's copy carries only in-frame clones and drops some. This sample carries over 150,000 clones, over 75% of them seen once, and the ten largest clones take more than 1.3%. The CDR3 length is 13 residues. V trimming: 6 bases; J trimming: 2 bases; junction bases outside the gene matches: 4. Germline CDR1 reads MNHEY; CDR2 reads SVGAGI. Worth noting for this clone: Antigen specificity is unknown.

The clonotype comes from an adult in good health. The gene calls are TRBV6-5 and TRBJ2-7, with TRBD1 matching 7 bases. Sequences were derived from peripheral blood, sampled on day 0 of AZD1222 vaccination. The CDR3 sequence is CASRRQGAYEQYF. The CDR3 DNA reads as TGTGCCAGCAGGCGGCAGGGGGCCTACGAGCAGTACTTC.